Shown below are 18 T cell receptor beta chains from a single sample sequenced in a study of monozygotic twins with inflammatory bowel disease. Reanalyzing the 5' RACE reads, TCRdb keeps one entry per CDR3 protein, without DNA. Listed are about 300,000 distinct CDR3 sequences; over 5.5% falls within the top ten. The sequenced sample consisted of blood. The source of these receptors is a human donor with ulcerative colitis or Crohn's disease, or a healthy co-twin of an affected twin (not recorded which).

V is TRBV18 and J is TRBJ2-7; the TCRdb D gene call, TRBD1, has no DNA to confirm it. Germline values: CDR1 KGHSH, CDR2 LQKENI. This CDR3 region has 14 residues. The CDR3 loop is CASSQRTGMFEQYF. Full variable domain (outside the CDR3, taken from reference TRBV18 and TRBJ2-7): NAGVMQNPRHLVRRRGQEARLRCSPMKGHSHVYWYRQLPEEGLKFMVYLQKENIIDESGMPKERFSAEFPKEGPSILRIQQVVRGDSAAYFCASSQRTGMFEQYFGPGTRLTVT.

The chain uses TRBV28 and TRBJ1-1; TCRdb indicates TRBD1, and absent DNA this call remains unverified. The CDR3 has 15 amino acids. The germline CDR1 and CDR2 sequences are MDHEN and SYDVKM. Here the CDR3 reads CASSLSTGANTEAFF.

The rearrangement links TRBV3-1 to TRBJ2-1; absent DNA, TCRdb's TRBD1 call cannot be checked. Germline CDR1 reads LGHDT; CDR2 reads YNNKEL (reference sequence). This CDR3 comprises 14 residues. The CDR3 here is CASSLRETGGEQFF.

V usage is TRBV5-1 and J usage is TRBJ2-1; TCRdb reports TRBD2, a call that lacks DNA to check it against. The CDR3 covers 16 residues. Germline-derived CDR1 and CDR2 are SGHRS and YFSETQ. The CDR3 reads CASSLEAGGLLNEQFF.

V gene TRBV5-1 combines with J gene TRBJ1-4; absent DNA, TCRdb's TRBD1 call cannot be checked. The CDR3 has 16 residues. From germline, CDR1 is SGHRS and CDR2 YFSETQ. The CDR3 is CASSPPIGGSDEKLFF.

The chain is built from TRBV7-2 and TRBJ2-7; TCRdb names TRBD1, which stays unverified in the absence of DNA. CDR3 length equals 15 residues. The germline V gene has CDR1 SGHTA and CDR2 FQGNSA. CDR3 sequence: CASSWDRMSSYEQYF. Full variable domain (rest looked up from reference TRBV7-2 and TRBJ2-7): GAGVSQSPSNKVTEKGKDVELRCDPISGHTALYWYRQSLGQGLEFLIYFQGNSAPDKSGLPSDRFSAERTGGSVSTLTIQRTQQEDSAVYLCASSWDRMSSYEQYFGPGTRLTVT.

V is TRBV18 and J is TRBJ2-6. CDR3 length equals 15 residues. CDR1 and CDR2 from the germline V gene are KGHSH and LQKENI. CDR3 region: CASSLEFSGANVLTF.

The genes are TRBV20-1 and TRBJ2-6; the D call of TRBD2 rests on TCRdb alone, since no DNA is present to check it. Germline CDR1 DFQATT, CDR2 SNEGSKA (reference sequence). The CDR3 extends over 15 amino acids. CDR3 sequence reads: CSSGTSGSGANVLTF.

The V and J genes are TRBV7-3 and TRBJ2-1; the TCRdb D gene call, TRBD1, has no DNA to confirm it. Germline V gene data show CDR1 as SGHTA and CDR2 as FQGTGA. The CDR3 is made up of 17 amino acids. CDR3 amino acids: CASSPGQGRSSYNEQFF.

The chain has TRBV12-3 or TRBV12-4 and TRBJ1-1; no DNA is available, so the TRBD1 call from TCRdb remains unchecked. The CDR3 runs 14 residues. The CDR3 region is CASSPSPRHTEAFF.

The chain links TRBV25-1 to TRBJ2-2. Germline-derived CDR1 and CDR2 are MGHDK and SYGVNS. This CDR3 comprises 13 residues. CDR3 amino acids: CATEWGNTGELFF.

The genes are TRBV12-3 or TRBV12-4 and TRBJ2-3; TCRdb lists TRBD2, though no DNA is available to test this call. The CDR3 totals 14 residues. CDR3 in amino acids: CASSRYSGTDTQYF.

The V call is TRBV10-3, the J call TRBJ1-2. Germline V gene data show CDR1 as ENHRY and CDR2 as SYGVKD. CDR3 length equals 13 residues. The CDR3 spells CAISPSDNYGYTF.

The chain carries TRBV6-1 and TRBJ2-7; TCRdb's D gene call, TRBD2, goes unchecked for lack of DNA. The CDR3 is 14 amino acids. CDR1 MNHNS and CDR2 SASEGT come from the germline V gene. The chain's CDR3 is CASSRAGSPYEQYF.

This chain connects TRBV7-2 to TRBJ2-1. The CDR3 is 12 amino acids. CDR1 SGHTA and CDR2 FQGNSA come from the germline V gene. CDR3: CASSPWSDEQFF.

The rearrangement joins TRBV27 to TRBJ2-1; TCRdb gives TRBD1 as the D gene, but with no DNA this cannot be confirmed. CDR1 and CDR2 (germline): MNHEY, SMNVEV (reference sequence). The CDR3 contains 14 residues. The CDR3 reads CASSLSTGRNEQFF.

The gene calls are TRBV5-1 and TRBJ2-5; TCRdb designates TRBD2, a call that cannot be tested without DNA. This CDR3 comprises 19 residues. The germline CDR1 and CDR2 sequences are SGHRS and YFSETQ. CDR3: CASSLDPGSGGVYQETQYF. The whole variable domain, filled in from reference TRBV5-1 and TRBJ2-5, reads KAGVTQTPRYLIKTRGQQVTLSCSPISGHRSVSWYQQTPGQGLQFLFEYFSETQRNKGNFPGRFSGRQFSNSRSEMNVSTLELGDSALYLCASSLDPGSGGVYQETQYFGPGTRLLVL.

The V gene is TRBV7-9, the J gene TRBJ2-2. There are 14 residues in the CDR3. Germline assignment: CDR1 SEHNR and CDR2 FQNEAQ (reference sequence). The CDR3 here is CASSFGAFAGELFF.